This TCR beta chain was observed in a study of T cells in Graves' hyperthyroidism and ophthalmopathy. The study left out patients who had uncontrolled infection, other autoimmune disease, pregnancy or lactation. What was amplified from RNA transcripts were TCR beta CDR3 regions. During a first-round RT-PCR of the TCR CDR3, the HTBI primer set was used. In TCRdb, the multiplex PCR reads were re-called with MiXCR into one record per CDR3 protein. The repertoire holds nearly 600,000 distinct CDR3 sequences, approximately 15% seen once, with 5.5% to 7.5% in the top ten. For this clonotype: A single base separates this from a much larger clone, so it may be a read error.

The sequenced sample was blood. The TCR originated in a woman aged 25 to 45 with Graves' hyperthyroidism that later progressed to Graves' ophthalmopathy.

CDR3 sequence: CASSHGSSYERYF. CDR3 DNA: TGTGCCAGCAGCCACGGGAGTTCCTACGAGCGGTACTTC. The rearrangement joins TRBV11-3 to TRBJ2-7, with D perhaps TRBD2 (6 bases). The CDR3 sequence is 13 residues long. Germline values: CDR1 SGHNT, CDR2 YENEEA.